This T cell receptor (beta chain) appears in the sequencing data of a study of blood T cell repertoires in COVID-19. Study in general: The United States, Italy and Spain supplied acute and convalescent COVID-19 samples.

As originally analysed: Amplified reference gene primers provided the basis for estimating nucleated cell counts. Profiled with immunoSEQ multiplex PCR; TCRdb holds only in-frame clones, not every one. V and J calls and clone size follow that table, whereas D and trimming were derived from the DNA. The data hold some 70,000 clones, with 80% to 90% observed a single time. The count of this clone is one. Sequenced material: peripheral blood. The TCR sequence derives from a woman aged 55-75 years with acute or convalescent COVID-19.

The CDR3 DNA follows: TGTGCCAGCAGTCACGGGACAAGGGTTTTTGCGCCCCAGCATTTT. Encoded protein: CASSHGTRVFAPQHF. The chain has TRBV28 and TRBJ1-5, with D tentatively TRBD1 (6 bases). From germline, CDR1 is MDHEN and CDR2 SYDVKM. The CDR3 sequence is 15 residues long. V was pared by 5 bases and J by 9 bases, with 20 bases between.